This TCR beta chain was recovered during a study of T cell responses to AZD1222 COVID-19 vaccine. Whole-study findings and limits: It should be noted that donors were predominantly white British and more often female, and clonal diversity was possibly underestimated. Reportedly, close to half of spike-specific TCRs are directed against unmutated variant regions.

To note about this clone: Its target is not known.

J was trimmed by 5 bases and V by 2 bases; bases with no gene match: 6. The CDR3 is 14 residues long. Germline CDR1 reads GTSNPN; CDR2 reads SVGIG (reference sequence). TCRdb keeps only in-frame clones here, not all; method: immunoSEQ multiplex PCR. This table has some 130,000 clones, about 87% appearing once. The sequencing used peripheral blood, collected on day 0 of AZD1222 vaccination. This TCR was recovered from an adult in good health. The chain recombines TRBV30 with TRBJ2-7, with TRBD1 matching 10 bases. CDR3 in amino acids: CAWSRTGTGDEQYF. CDR3 bases: TGTGCCTGGAGTCGGACCGGGACAGGGGACGAGCAGTACTTC.